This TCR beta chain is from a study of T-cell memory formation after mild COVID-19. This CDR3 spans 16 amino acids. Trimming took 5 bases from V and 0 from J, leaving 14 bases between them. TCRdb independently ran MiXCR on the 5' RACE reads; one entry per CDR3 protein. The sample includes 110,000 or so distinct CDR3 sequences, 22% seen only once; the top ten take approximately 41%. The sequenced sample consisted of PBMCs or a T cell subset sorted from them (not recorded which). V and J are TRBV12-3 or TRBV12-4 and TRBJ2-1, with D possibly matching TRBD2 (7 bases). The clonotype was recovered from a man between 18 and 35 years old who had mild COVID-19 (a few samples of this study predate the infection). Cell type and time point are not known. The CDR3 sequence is CASSPGQRGSYNEQFF. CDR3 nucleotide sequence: TGTGCCAGCAGTCCCGGACAGCGGGGCTCCTACAATGAGCAGTTCTTC.